This record looks at one T cell receptor (beta chain) sequence and its context. What antigen it recognizes has not been identified. One base away there is no much larger clone; base qualities are not given. Library prep was done by RT-PCR. The listed sequencing device is Illumina HiSeq 2500. The raw public reads went through TCRdb reprocessing: fastp at Q25, MiXCR clone calling, in-frame beta chains kept. Under each unique CDR3 protein, matching rows form one entry showing the most common genes and DNA. Across this sample there are hundreds of thousands of distinct CDR3 sequences, with 14% seen only once. The ten largest account for 7.6% of the sample. This entry is derived from a study of response to subunit inactivated influenza vaccine (dated by TCRdb to 2017 to 2018). Background for the entire study: To follow how T cells responded to a trivalent subunit inactivated influenza vaccine, the researchers relied on deep quantitative profiling of the T cell receptor repertoire. General conclusions and limits of the study: The authors suggested that each seasonal influenza vaccination may recruit only a limited number of new T cells.

The germline V gene gives CDR1 as SGHTA and CDR2 as FQGNSA. The CDR3, cysteine through phenylalanine, is 14 amino acids long. Only the CDR3 DNA stays, 42 bases, in frame from base 1. At the junction V is shortened by 4 bases and J by 6 bases; bases outside the gene matches: 3. The chain is made from TRBV7-2 and TRBJ2-7, with TRBD2 identical over 13 junction bases. This specimen was PBMCs from blood, taken around 15 days before vaccination. The clonotype was recovered from a man aged 50-59 years who received an inactivated influenza vaccine. Donor details come from another sample of the same person, matched by shared clones. The CDR3: CASSSTSGGFEQYF. The DNA sequence is as follows: TGTGCCAGCAGCTCGACTAGCGGGGGGTTCGAGCAGTACTTC.